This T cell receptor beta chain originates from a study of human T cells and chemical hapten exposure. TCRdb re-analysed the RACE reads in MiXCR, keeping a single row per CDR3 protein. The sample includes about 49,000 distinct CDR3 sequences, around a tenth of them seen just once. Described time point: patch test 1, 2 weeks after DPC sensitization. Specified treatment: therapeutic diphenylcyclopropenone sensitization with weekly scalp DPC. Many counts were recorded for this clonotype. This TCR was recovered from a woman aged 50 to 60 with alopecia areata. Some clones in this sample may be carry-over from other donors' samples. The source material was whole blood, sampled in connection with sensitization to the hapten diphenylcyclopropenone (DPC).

CDR3 sequence (DNA): TGTGCCTGGAGTGTCGAGACCGCCAATTCACCCCTCCACTTT. It encodes CAWSVETANSPLHF. V usage is TRBV30 and J usage is TRBJ1-6; no firm D call. This CDR3 comprises 14 residues. Germline assignment: CDR1 GTSNPN and CDR2 SVGIG (reference sequence). Trimming stripped 0 bases from V and 7 bases from J, with 10 bases between.